This TCR beta chain was captured by sequencing in a study of blood T cell repertoires in COVID-19. V shed 2 bases, J shed 1 base, and the junction held 10 bases outside the gene matches. The CDR3 covers 17 residues. CDR1 and CDR2 (germline): SGDLS, YYNGEE. Original data processing: The authors estimated nucleated cell counts from reference gene primer amplification. Sequencing was performed with immunoSEQ multiplex PCR; in TCRdb, only in-frame clones are kept and a portion is missing. V and J calls and clone size are as listed in that table; D and trimming were resolved from the DNA. The table shows under 200,000 clones, with over 80% occurring only once. Participants spanned ages roughly 18 to 95 years and resided in 20 to 25 US areas.

The V call is TRBV9, the J call TRBJ2-3, with TRBD2 matching over 7 bases. The TCR originated in a woman aged 55-70 years who had recovered from COVID-19. Sequencing was done on a sample of PBMCs or T cells enriched from blood (not recorded which). CDR3 in amino acids: CASSVDLGGGGTDTQYF. The CDR3 bases are TGTGCCAGCAGCGTGGACCTTGGGGGGGGAGGCACAGATACGCAGTATTTT.